Below, one T cell receptor beta chain is given with its context. What it binds is unknown. Relapsing-remitting disease, either stable or active, was present in the treatment-naive patients who were the multiple sclerosis controls. In contrast to the negatively isolated CD8+ and CD4+ T cells, TEMRA cells were FACS-enriched. The sample is drawn from a study of CD8 T cells in Susac syndrome. Regarding the study as a whole: The number of individuals included in the study's TCR sequencing and HLA analysis was acknowledged as relatively small.

An amount of RNA that ranged from roughly 0.5 to 1 ug was reverse transcribed with random hexamers. TCRdb reanalysed the immunoSEQ multiplex PCR reads using MiXCR and keeps one entry per CDR3 protein. The sample carries roughly 330,000 distinct CDR3 sequences, about 91% recorded once. CDR3 length equals 14 residues. Germline CDR1 and CDR2: SEHNR and FQNEAQ (reference sequence). V trimming: 5 bases; J trimming: 8 bases; junction bases outside the gene matches: 8. The clonotype comes from a human donor with multiple sclerosis. Input material: CD4+ T cells from PBMCs. The gene calls are TRBV7-9 and TRBJ1-2; 10 bases fit TRBD1. CDR3 in DNA: TGTGCCAGCAGCGTCGACAGGGGGCGCCGGGGCTACACCTTC. It codes for CASSVDRGRRGYTF. Supplemented by reference TRBV7-9 and TRBJ1-2, the full variable domain reads DTGVSQNPRHKITKRGQNVTFRCDPISEHNRLYWYRQTLGQGPEFLTYFQNEAQLEKSRLLSDRFSAERPKGSFSTLEIQRTEQGDSAMYLCASSVDRGRRGYTFGSGTRLTVV.